The 2 T cell receptor beta chains presented below share a single source sample, sequenced in a study of T cells after yellow fever vaccination. TCRdb re-derived calls from the 5' RACE reads in MiXCR, one entry per CDR3 protein. Altogether 300,000 to 350,000 distinct CDR3 sequences are present, approximately 4.2% being singletons, with the ten largest covering around 24%. Sequencing was performed on PBMCs, taken 5 days after the yellow fever booster vaccination. These receptors were obtained from a man between 18 and 35 years old who received the YFV17D yellow fever vaccine.

The J gene is TRBJ1-2, the V gene TRBV11-2, with D perhaps TRBD1 (5 bases). The germline V and J ends were trimmed by 5 bases and 2 bases, with 9 bases remaining between them. CDR3 length equals 13 residues. Germline V gives CDR1 SGHAT, CDR2 FQNNGV. Written as DNA, the CDR3 is TGTGCCAGCAGCGCCAGGGAGAACTATGGCTACACCTTC. It encodes CASSARENYGYTF.

This clonotype was picked up a small number of times. The J gene is TRBJ2-3, the V gene TRBV3-2. TRBV3-2 is labeled a pseudogene. This CDR3 has 14 residues. As DNA, the CDR3 is TGTGCCAGCAGCCAAGAAAAGGGTACAGATACGCAGTATTTT. Protein: CASSQEKGTDTQYF.